A selection of T cell receptor beta chains follows, all from one sample in a study of blood T cell repertoires in COVID-19. Here immunoSEQ multiplex PCR was the method, and the copy in TCRdb shows in-frame clones only, minus some. The table has 120,000 or so clones, about 80% seen once. Sequencing input: peripheral blood. The receptors stem from a woman aged 45 to 65 with acute or convalescent COVID-19. The CDR3 runs from the conserved cysteine through the conserved F or W. A D gene is named only where the DNA matches it firmly. Size tells how often a clone was seen (once, few, many) or the class of an expanded clone, and some rows leave it out.

d_gene: -; j_gene: TRBJ1-6; v_gene: TRBV15; abundance: -; CDR3nt: TGTGCCACCAGCACTCGAGATTCACCCCTCCACTTT; CDR3aa: CATSTRDSPLHF
d_gene: -; j_gene: TRBJ1-2; v_gene: TRBV7-8; abundance: -; CDR3nt: TGTGCCAGCAGCTTAGAGTTACAGCTCAACTATGGCTACACCTTC; CDR3aa: CASSLELQLNYGYTF
d_gene: -; j_gene: TRBJ1-1; v_gene: TRBV29-1; abundance: -; CDR3nt: TGCAGCGTTGGAAACGGTGAAGCTTTCTTT; CDR3aa: CSVGNGEAFF
d_gene: -; j_gene: TRBJ1-2; v_gene: TRBV4-1; abundance: many; CDR3nt: TGCGCCAGCAGCCAATCCGAAACAGGGCTCGCTGGCTACACCTTC; CDR3aa: CASSQSETGLAGYTF
d_gene: TRBD1; j_gene: TRBJ1-5; v_gene: TRBV10-3; abundance: -; CDR3nt: TGTGCCATCAGTAGGACAGGGGGAAATCAGCCCCAGCATTTT; CDR3aa: CAISRTGGNQPQHF
d_gene: TRBD1; j_gene: TRBJ2-1; v_gene: TRBV11-3; abundance: -; CDR3nt: TGTGCCAGCAGCTTAGAAGGGACAGGGGACTACAATGAGCAGTTCTTC; CDR3aa: CASSLEGTGDYNEQFF
d_gene: TRBD2; j_gene: TRBJ2-1; v_gene: TRBV7-9; abundance: -; CDR3nt: TGTGCCAGCATACGAGGACTAGCGAACGAGCAGTTCTTC; CDR3aa: CASIRGLANEQFF
d_gene: TRBD2; j_gene: TRBJ2-1; v_gene: TRBV18; abundance: -; CDR3nt: TGTGCCAGCTCACCACGTGAAGGGACTAGCGGGTACAATGAGCAGTTCTTC; CDR3aa: CASSPREGTSGYNEQFF
d_gene: TRBD2; j_gene: TRBJ2-5; v_gene: TRBV9; abundance: -; CDR3nt: TGTGCCAGCAGCGAGGGACTAGCGGGAGACGGGGAGACCCAGTACTTC; CDR3aa: CASSEGLAGDGETQYF
d_gene: -; j_gene: TRBJ1-1; v_gene: TRBV4-2; abundance: -; CDR3nt: TGTGCCAGCAGCCATGAACGCGCGGGCATCTGGACTGAAGCTTTCTTT; CDR3aa: CASSHERAGIWTEAFF
d_gene: -; j_gene: TRBJ1-1; v_gene: TRBV24-1; abundance: -; CDR3nt: TGTGCCACCAGTGATGAGACAGGCGGGGCTTTCTTT; CDR3aa: CATSDETGGAFF
d_gene: -; j_gene: TRBJ1-1; v_gene: TRBV10-2; abundance: -; CDR3nt: TGCGCCAGCAAGCCGAACACTGAAGCTTTCTTT; CDR3aa: CASKPNTEAFF
d_gene: -; j_gene: TRBJ1-1; v_gene: TRBV29-1; abundance: -; CDR3nt: TGCAGCGCCTATAACACTGAAGCTTTCTTT; CDR3aa: CSAYNTEAFF
d_gene: TRBD1; j_gene: TRBJ1-5; v_gene: TRBV2; abundance: -; CDR3nt: TGTGCCAGCGGACGGGGGACAGACAATCAGCCCCAGCATTTT; CDR3aa: CASGRGTDNQPQHF
d_gene: TRBD1; j_gene: TRBJ1-1; v_gene: TRBV6-1; abundance: -; CDR3nt: TGTGCCAGCAGTGAAGGAACAGGGGGCGCTGAAGCTTTCTTT; CDR3aa: CASSEGTGGAEAFF
d_gene: -; j_gene: TRBJ1-1; v_gene: TRBV27; abundance: -; CDR3nt: TGTGCCAGCAGTTCCAAGAGACAGGCAGCGACAACTGAAGCTTTCTTT; CDR3aa: CASSSKRQAATTEAFF
d_gene: TRBD1; j_gene: TRBJ2-1; v_gene: TRBV2; abundance: few; CDR3nt: TGTGCCAGCGGGGACCGGGACAGGCCAGTCTTC; CDR3aa: CASGDRDRPVF
d_gene: TRBD1; j_gene: TRBJ1-2; v_gene: TRBV2; abundance: -; CDR3nt: TGTGCCAGCAGGAGCGGACAGGGAGGGGATGGCTACACCTTC; CDR3aa: CASRSGQGGDGYTF
d_gene: -; j_gene: TRBJ2-7; v_gene: TRBV5-1; abundance: -; CDR3nt: TGCGCCAGCAGCTTGCCCAGGAACAACGAGCAGTACTTC; CDR3aa: CASSLPRNNEQYF
d_gene: -; j_gene: TRBJ2-1; v_gene: TRBV12-5; abundance: -; CDR3nt: TGTGCTAGTGGTATAGGGGGGGCCCAGTTCTTC; CDR3aa: CASGIGGAQFF
d_gene: -; j_gene: TRBJ1-1; v_gene: TRBV2; abundance: -; CDR3nt: TGTGCCAGCAGTTCCGCTATGAACACTGAAGCTTTCTTT; CDR3aa: CASSSAMNTEAFF
d_gene: -; j_gene: TRBJ2-2; v_gene: TRBV7-6; abundance: -; CDR3nt: TGTGCCAGCAGCCCACTCGTAACGGGAGTATGGACCGGGGAGCTGTTTTTT; CDR3aa: CASSPLVTGVWTGELFF
d_gene: -; j_gene: TRBJ1-2; v_gene: TRBV7-2; abundance: once; CDR3nt: TGTGCCAGCAGCTTAGATGGGGGTAGGGGAGGAGGCTACACCTTC; CDR3aa: CASSLDGGRGGGYTF
d_gene: TRBD1; j_gene: TRBJ1-1; v_gene: TRBV10-3; abundance: -; CDR3nt: TGTGCCATCAGCGACAGGGGGAGGGAGCACACTGAAGCTTTCTTT; CDR3aa: CAISDRGREHTEAFF
d_gene: TRBD1; j_gene: TRBJ1-2; v_gene: TRBV11-2; abundance: -; CDR3nt: TGTGCCAGCAGCTTAGAACGGGACAGGGAGAACTATGGCTACACCTTC; CDR3aa: CASSLERDRENYGYTF
d_gene: -; j_gene: TRBJ1-1; v_gene: TRBV30; abundance: -; CDR3nt: TGTGCCTGGTACCCGGGACACCAAAATACTGAAGCTTTCTTT; CDR3aa: CAWYPGHQNTEAFF
d_gene: -; j_gene: TRBJ1-5; v_gene: TRBV24-1; abundance: -; CDR3nt: TGTGCCACCAGTGGCAGGGAACCAGGTCAGCCCCAGCATTTT; CDR3aa: CATSGREPGQPQHF
d_gene: -; j_gene: TRBJ1-4; v_gene: TRBV3-1/TRBV3-2; abundance: -; CDR3nt: TGTGCCAGCACCTCCGGGGGGGGAGGAGAAAAACTGTTTTTT; CDR3aa: CASTSGGGGEKLFF
d_gene: -; j_gene: TRBJ1-6; v_gene: TRBV7-9; abundance: few; CDR3nt: TGTGCCATCCCACAGGAACCAGGGAATTCACCCCTCCACTTT; CDR3aa: CAIPQEPGNSPLHF
d_gene: TRBD1; j_gene: TRBJ2-7; v_gene: TRBV30; abundance: -; CDR3nt: TGTGCCTGGAGTGTACAGGGCAGGGGGCACGAGCAGTACTTC; CDR3aa: CAWSVQGRGHEQYF
d_gene: -; j_gene: TRBJ1-3; v_gene: TRBV18; abundance: -; CDR3nt: TGTGCCAGCTCACCAACTCGACAGAATGGAAACACCATATATTTT; CDR3aa: CASSPTRQNGNTIYF
d_gene: -; j_gene: TRBJ1-1; v_gene: TRBV5-4; abundance: once; CDR3nt: TGTGCCAGCAGCTTAACAGGTAGCACTGAAGCTTTCTTT; CDR3aa: CASSLTGSTEAFF
d_gene: -; j_gene: TRBJ1-5; v_gene: TRBV19; abundance: -; CDR3nt: TGTGCCAGTATCCCGACAGGATCGATAGGGCCCCAGCATTTT; CDR3aa: CASIPTGSIGPQHF
d_gene: -; j_gene: TRBJ1-6; v_gene: TRBV7-2; abundance: -; CDR3nt: TGTGCCAGCACCCCTAAAGCCTCCTATAATTCACCCCTCCACTTT; CDR3aa: CASTPKASYNSPLHF
d_gene: -; j_gene: TRBJ2-2; v_gene: TRBV19; abundance: few; CDR3nt: TGTGCCAGTAGCAGGGGCTCCGGGGAGCTGTTTTTT; CDR3aa: CASSRGSGELFF
d_gene: TRBD1; j_gene: TRBJ1-2; v_gene: TRBV6-5; abundance: -; CDR3nt: TGTGCCAGCTGGGGACAGGGAAGAAACTATGGCTACACCTTC; CDR3aa: CASWGQGRNYGYTF
d_gene: TRBD1; j_gene: TRBJ1-6; v_gene: TRBV6-5; abundance: -; CDR3nt: TGTGCCACCAAGTCCCGGGACAGGGGAGGACCCCTCCACTTT; CDR3aa: CATKSRDRGGPLHF
d_gene: -; j_gene: TRBJ2-1; v_gene: TRBV3-1/TRBV3-2; abundance: -; CDR3nt: TGTGCCAGCAGCCAACACTATGAGCAGTTCTTC; CDR3aa: CASSQHYEQFF
d_gene: TRBD2; j_gene: TRBJ2-7; v_gene: TRBV28; abundance: -; CDR3nt: TGTGCCAGCAGTTTAGCGGGAGTTTACGAGCAGTACTTC; CDR3aa: CASSLAGVYEQYF
d_gene: TRBD1; j_gene: TRBJ1-6; v_gene: TRBV20-1; abundance: -; CDR3nt: TGCAGTGCTAGTCATCCGGGACAGAATTCACCCCTCCACTTT; CDR3aa: CSASHPGQNSPLHF
d_gene: TRBD1; j_gene: TRBJ1-1; v_gene: TRBV5-1; abundance: -; CDR3nt: TGCGCCAGCAGCTTGAGACAGGGGGCACTGAACACTGAAGCTTTCTTT; CDR3aa: CASSLRQGALNTEAFF
d_gene: TRBD1; j_gene: TRBJ2-7; v_gene: TRBV18; abundance: -; CDR3nt: TGTGCCAGCTCACCACGGACAGGAAAAACCTACGAGCAGTACTTC; CDR3aa: CASSPRTGKTYEQYF
d_gene: -; j_gene: TRBJ1-1; v_gene: TRBV10-3; abundance: -; CDR3nt: TGTGCCACCCTTCGGGGGATTAACACTGAAGCTTTCTTT; CDR3aa: CATLRGINTEAFF
d_gene: TRBD1; j_gene: TRBJ1-5; v_gene: TRBV6-5; abundance: -; CDR3nt: TGTGCCAGCAGTAATACCGACAGGGGGGATCAGCCCCAGCATTTT; CDR3aa: CASSNTDRGDQPQHF
d_gene: -; j_gene: TRBJ1-1; v_gene: TRBV9; abundance: -; CDR3nt: TGTGCCAGCAGCGTAACGTCCGGTCAAGTTGGAGCTTTCTTT; CDR3aa: CASSVTSGQVGAFF
d_gene: TRBD1; j_gene: TRBJ1-5; v_gene: TRBV7-8; abundance: few; CDR3nt: TGTGCCAGCAGCTCATCCGGGACAGTTAATAGCAATCAGCCCCAGCATTTT; CDR3aa: CASSSSGTVNSNQPQHF
d_gene: TRBD1; j_gene: TRBJ1-6; v_gene: TRBV7-9; abundance: -; CDR3nt: TGTGCCAGCAGCTTATTTGCCGGGACAGGGAATTCACCCCTCCACTTT; CDR3aa: CASSLFAGTGNSPLHF
d_gene: TRBD1; j_gene: TRBJ1-1; v_gene: TRBV5-4; abundance: once; CDR3nt: TGTGCCAGCAGCTTAGGCGTAGGGGGCAAGAACACTGAAGCTTTCTTT; CDR3aa: CASSLGVGGKNTEAFF
d_gene: -; j_gene: TRBJ2-5; v_gene: TRBV30; abundance: -; CDR3nt: TGTGCCTGGAGCCCGTCTCAGGGCCGTAAGACCCAGTACTTC; CDR3aa: CAWSPSQGRKTQYF
d_gene: TRBD1; j_gene: TRBJ1-2; v_gene: TRBV10-2; abundance: -; CDR3nt: TGCGCCAGCAGCTCCGCGACAGGGGAGCTCTATGGCTACACCTTC; CDR3aa: CASSSATGELYGYTF